This T cell receptor (beta chain) was identified in a study of cytomegalovirus exposure and HLA in healthy donors. About the study: Researchers previously reported finding about 110 million unique TCR beta sequences from roughly 170 million T cells. The study placed 70% to 90% of its 398 genotyped donors in the Caucasian-associated ancestry cluster. General study points: There were some public TCRs occurring in many donors, but most TCR sequences were rare. Per a prior analysis, the majority of TCR beta V segments were productive roughly 90% or roughly 30% of the time.

CDR1 SGDLS and CDR2 YYNGEE come from the germline V gene. Germline trimming cut 0 bases from V and 2 bases from J; bases unmatched to any gene: 9. CDR3 length: 17 amino acids. PCR used 60 Vbeta primers and 13 Jbeta primers. Libraries were prepared by immunoSEQ multiplex PCR; TCRdb keeps only in-frame clonotypes and omits some of them. This sample yields roughly 36,000 clones, of which roughly 78% are seen a single time; approximately 5.5% belongs to the top ten. Concerning this clone itself: Its matching antigen is unknown.

The sample taken for sequencing was PBMCs. The source of this sequence is a male donor in good health and CMV-seronegative. This chain uses TRBV9 with TRBJ2-5; TRBD1 agrees at 8 bases. The CDR3 region is CASSVALRTGLQETQYF. CDR3 DNA sequence: TGTGCCAGCAGCGTAGCTCTAAGGACAGGGTTACAAGAGACCCAGTACTTC.